The rows below give T cell receptor beta chains drawn from one sample of a study of CD8 T cells in ankylosing spondylitis. TCRdb reprocessed the 5' RACE reads via MiXCR and lists one record per CDR3 protein. The sample consists of hundreds of thousands of distinct CDR3 sequences, approximately 26% of them appearing once. Sequencing used blood, either unsorted or a sorted T cell fraction (not recorded which). The receptors shown here come from a male donor with ankylosing spondylitis. The conserved cysteine and the conserved F or W are not part of the CDR3 here. Fields, in order: V gene, J gene, CDR3 protein.

>TRBV6-1|TRBJ2-2
ASRTGTDTGELF
>TRBV12-3/TRBV12-4|TRBJ1-2
ASSLDPGTDGYT
>TRBV2|TRBJ1-1
ASRVRQGESNTEAF
>TRBV5-1|TRBJ2-7
ASSLNGVPYEQY
>TRBV12-3/TRBV12-4|TRBJ1-1
ASSLGPTQFEAF
>TRBV11-2|TRBJ1-2
ASSANLGYT
>TRBV7-7|TRBJ2-1
ASSLGSGINEQF
>TRBV30|TRBJ2-2
AWRGGDRNTGELF
>TRBV3-1|TRBJ2-1
ASSRLGDEQF
>TRBV20-1|TRBJ2-3
SATIPVAGGFTDTQY
>TRBV29-1|TRBJ2-5
SVEGAQNEETQY
>TRBV7-7|TRBJ2-1
ASSLGLAGTDEQF
>TRBV20-1|TRBJ1-4
SASWMMGEKLF
>TRBV15|TRBJ1-5
ATSSELPGNQPQH
>TRBV5-1|TRBJ2-1
ASSLELAGDEQF
>TRBV10-3|TRBJ1-5
AISESQGTGQPQH